The source of this T cell receptor (delta chain) is a study of γδ T cells in repeated Plasmodium falciparum infection. TCRdb re-called the multiplex PCR reads through CATT. Of 50,000 or so delta-chain clones listed, 1.5% to 2% are singletons. Regarding this clone: This may stem from a read error, because a much larger clone lies one nucleotide away.

The clonotype was recovered from a pool of human donors (malaria-infected and uninfected, not separated). The specimen sequenced was gamma-delta T cells from blood.

The CDR3 loop reads CALGGIRCIVAPNAGGDLPGDTELIF. The CDR3 coding sequence is TGTGCTCTTGGGGGGATTAGGTGCATAGTTGCACCAAATGCCGGGGGCGATTTACCTGGGGATACGGAACTCATCTTT. This chain joins TRDV1 and TRDJ1, with TRDD3 identical over 9 bases. Assignment of the J gene here rests on matching the DNA to germline, because TCRdb gives none. The CDR3 spans 26 residues. Trimming at V came to 4 bases and at J to 9 bases, leaving 45 bases not matched to a gene. Germline-derived CDR1 and CDR2 are TSWWSYY and QGS.